Each of the 24 T cell receptor beta chains below was sequenced from the same sample in a study of CD8 T cells in ankylosing spondylitis. TCRdb processed the 5' RACE reads anew with MiXCR; each CDR3 protein has one entry. The table lists fewer than 650,000 distinct CDR3 sequences, more than 9.5% of them singletons. General study findings and limits: What appeared characteristic of ankylosing spondylitis blood was a TCR beta motif of under 10 highly homologous variants.

These receptors lack a known antigen. The sequenced material came from blood, either unsorted or a sorted T cell fraction (not recorded which). All receptors come from a male donor with ankylosing spondylitis.

This clonotype was recorded at least ten times. The chain combines TRBV5-1 with TRBJ1-5, with a tentative D call TRBD1 (5 bases). This CDR3 is built from 15 residues. V was pared by 4 bases and J by 2 bases, with 13 bases between. Looked up from germline, CDR1 is SGHRS and CDR2 is YFSETQ. For the CDR3, the DNA is TGCGCCAGCAGCGTAGAGCCGGGGGGCAATCAGCCCCAGCATTTT. Protein: CASSVEPGGNQPQHF.

This clonotype was seen a handful of times. The rearrangement uses TRBV10-3 and TRBJ1-3, with no clear D. The CDR3 runs to 13 residues. Germline V gene lookup returns CDR1 ENHRY and CDR2 SYGVKD. Trimming took 11 bases from V and 1 from J, leaving 12 bases between them. The CDR3 sequence: CASNKGSGNTIYF. CDR3 sequence (DNA): TGTGCCTCCAATAAGGGATCTGGAAACACCATATATTTT.

The rearrangement joins TRBV3-1 to TRBJ2-3; 11 bases align to TRBD1. The junction had 3 bases not matched to a gene; V was cut back by 4 bases and J by 0 bases. CDR3 length: 16 residues. Germline V gives CDR1 LGHDT, CDR2 YNNKEL (reference sequence). The CDR3 DNA follows: TGTGCCAGCAGCCCCCGGGACAGGGGGAGCACAGATACGCAGTATTTT. Protein product: CASSPRDRGSTDTQYF.

The rearrangement joins TRBV27 to TRBJ1-6; D unresolved. Germline CDR1 and CDR2: MNHEY and SMNVEV (reference sequence). The CDR3 is made up of 14 amino acids. V shed 5 bases and J shed 5 bases, with 10 bases lying between them. The CDR3 DNA reads as TGTGCCAGCAGTCCAACCCCGGATAATTCACCCCTCCACTTT. Translated: CASSPTPDNSPLHF.

The gene calls are TRBV5-1 and TRBJ2-1; TRBD2 matches at 12 bases. Looked up from germline, CDR1 is SGHRS and CDR2 is YFSETQ. After removal of 6 bases from V and 7 bases from J, the junction contained 8 bases not matched to a gene. This CDR3 is 15 amino acids long. In nucleotides, the CDR3 is TGCGCCAGCAAACTAGCGGGAGGCCAGGGGAATGAGCAGTTCTTC. Translation: CASKLAGGQGNEQFF.

The chain joins TRBV27 to TRBJ2-3, with 10 bases that match TRBD2. CDR1 MNHEY and CDR2 SMNVEV come from the germline V gene (reference sequence). Losses at the gene ends were 0 bases for V and 5 bases for J; bases not matched to a gene: 14. CDR3 size: 19 residues. For the CDR3, the DNA is TGTGCCAGCAGTTTATCGTCGCTAGCGGGAGCGATCTGGAGAGATACGCAGTATTTT. Translated, it gives CASSLSSLAGAIWRDTQYF.

The chain couples TRBV20-1 to TRBJ2-1, with 8 bases lining up with TRBD2. This CDR3 has 14 amino acids. Germline CDR1 is DFQATT and CDR2 is SNEGSKA (reference sequence). The trim removed 5 bases at V and 7 bases at J, leaving 10 bases unmatched. CDR3 amino acids: CSAVISGRGNEQFF. DNA of the CDR3: TGCAGTGCTGTAATAAGCGGGAGAGGTAATGAGCAGTTCTTC.

The chain carries TRBV7-9 and TRBJ2-7; perhaps D is TRBD1 or TRBD2 (5 bases each). The CDR3 extends over 13 amino acids. Between the trimmed V and J ends, which lost 3 bases and 6 bases, there was a span of 12 bases. Germline lookup yields CDR1 SEHNR and CDR2 FQNEAQ (reference sequence). The CDR3 loop reads CASSLGDLGEQYV. Here the CDR3 DNA reads TGTGCCAGCAGCTTGGGGGATTTGGGCGAGCAGTACGTC.

This clonotype has only a few counts. The gene calls are TRBV2 and TRBJ2-5, with 7 positions matching TRBD1. Germline CDR1 and CDR2: SNHLY and FYNNEI. This CDR3 is 13 amino acids long. The junction had 2 bases not matched to a gene; V was cut back by 5 bases and J by 2 bases. The CDR3 coding sequence is TGTGCCAGCAGTATGGGACAGCAAGAGACCCAGTACTTC. Translating gives CASSMGQQETQYF. The full variable domain, in which reference TRBV2 and TRBJ2-5 provide the parts outside the CDR3, is EPEVTQTPSHQVTQMGQEVILRCVPISNHLYFYWYRQILGQKVEFLVSFYNNEISEKSEIFDDQFSVERPDGSNFTLKIRSTKLEDSAMYFCASSMGQQETQYFGPGTRLLVL.

There are a few counts of this clonotype. The V and J genes are TRBV7-8 and TRBJ1-1, with TRBD1 as a possible D gene (5 bases). Between the trimmed V and J ends, which lost 5 bases and 2 bases, there was a span of 21 bases. CDR3 length: 17 residues. From germline, CDR1 is SGHVS and CDR2 FQNEAQ. The CDR3 DNA is TGTGCCAGCAGCCCTGTCGGCGGCCTAGGGGCAAACACTGAAGCTTTCTTT. Amino acids: CASSPVGGLGANTEAFF.

This clonotype was detected a few times. V and J are TRBV27 and TRBJ2-4; TRBD1 matches 7 bases. Trimming removed 6 bases from V and 0 bases from J; junction bases left unmatched: 5. From germline, CDR1 is MNHEY and CDR2 SMNVEV (reference sequence). CDR3 length: 15 residues. The CDR3: CASRPDRQAKNIQYF. The CDR3 nucleotides read TGTGCCAGCAGACCGGACAGGCAAGCCAAAAACATTCAGTACTTC.

V gene TRBV12-3 or TRBV12-4 combines with J gene TRBJ2-7, with TRBD2 matching 13 bases. The CDR3 covers 15 residues. V lost 4 bases to trimming and J lost 6 bases; unmatched junction nucleotides: 6. In DNA form, the CDR3 reads TGTGCCAGCAGTTCACTAGCGGGAGGGCCTGGCGAGCAGTACTTC. Its translation is CASSSLAGGPGEQYF.

The gene calls are TRBV5-1 and TRBJ2-3; D might be TRBD1 (5 bases). The CDR3 runs to 14 residues. CDR1 and CDR2 (germline): SGHRS, YFSETQ. Trimming cost V 2 bases and J 4 bases, with 11 bases left between them. CDR3 loop: CASSFAGNADTQYF. The CDR3 bases are TGCGCCAGCAGCTTCGCAGGGAACGCAGATACGCAGTATTTT.

This clonotype has at least ten counts. The chain uses TRBV29-1 and TRBJ2-3; D tentatively fits TRBD1 or TRBD2 (5 bases each). V was pared by 6 bases and J by 1 base, with 11 bases between. Germline CDR1 SQVTM, CDR2 ANQGSEA. The CDR3 spans 13 residues. The chain's CDR3 is CSVGTRGTDTQYF. The CDR3 region has the DNA TGCAGCGTCGGGACCCGTGGCACAGATACGCAGTATTTT.

This clonotype showed up many times. V gene TRBV12-3 or TRBV12-4 combines with J gene TRBJ2-1, with D tentatively TRBD1 or TRBD2 (6 bases each). CDR3 size: 14 residues. V lost 5 bases and J lost 9, with 17 bases in between. In nucleotides, the CDR3 is TGTGCCAGCAGTCCCGGGGGACAAGTGGCTGAGCAGTTCTTC. This gives the protein CASSPGGQVAEQFF.

This clonotype was detected a few times. This rearrangement joins TRBV10-3 to TRBJ2-1; D gene uncertain. V gave up 9 bases and J gave up 8 bases, with 11 bases separating them. Germline V gene sequence: CDR1 ENHRY, CDR2 SYGVKD. The CDR3 length is 11 residues. The CDR3 protein is CAISPDDEQFF. CDR3 nucleotides: TGTGCCATTTCCCCCGACGATGAGCAGTTCTTC.

Only a few counts were recorded for this clonotype. The chain uses TRBV11-2 and TRBJ2-7, with 9 bases fitting TRBD2. V lost 1 base, J lost 2 bases, and 12 bases stayed unmatched. CDR3 length equals 18 residues. Germline CDR1 SGHAT, CDR2 FQNNGV. DNA of the CDR3: TGTGCCAGCAGCTTAGTTGGACTTAGCGGGAGAACCCCCTACGAGCAGTACTTC. Its protein is CASSLVGLSGRTPYEQYF.

The chain is built from TRBV7-8 and TRBJ1-1; D perhaps matches TRBD1 (5 bases). The V end lost 4 bases, the J end lost 4 bases, and 10 bases lay between the germline ends. The germline V gene has CDR1 SGHVS and CDR2 FQNEAQ. The CDR3 loop spans 13 amino acids. In DNA form, the CDR3 reads TGTGCCAGCAGCTCCCGGGACGGCACTGAAGCTTTCTTT. Protein product: CASSSRDGTEAFF.

This clonotype has just a few counts. The chain couples TRBV11-2 to TRBJ2-7, with D possibly TRBD2 on 6 matching bases. Per germline, CDR1 SGHAT and CDR2 FQNNGV. This CDR3 contains 15 residues. Trimming cost V 1 base and J 7 bases, with 17 bases left between them. CDR3 in amino acids: CASSLADRRGREQYF. The CDR3 DNA sequence: TGTGCCAGCAGCTTAGCGGATCGGCGGGGCCGAGAGCAGTACTTC.

This clonotype was detected many times. V is TRBV12-3 or TRBV12-4 and J is TRBJ2-1, with 7 positions matching TRBD2. Germline trimming cut 1 base from V and 5 bases from J; bases unmatched to any gene: 5. The CDR3 contains 15 residues. For the CDR3, the DNA is TGTGCCAGCAGTTTAGGAGGCGGGAGTAACAATGAGCAGTTCTTC. As protein: CASSLGGGSNNEQFF.

The genes are TRBV5-1 and TRBJ2-1; D gene ambiguous. CDR3 length: 13 residues. In germline, CDR1 is SGHRS, CDR2 YFSETQ. V lost 4 bases to trimming and J lost 8 bases, with 13 bases between them. CDR3 sequence: CASSPNRFDEQFF. The CDR3 nucleotides read TGCGCCAGCAGCCCTAACAGATTTGATGAGCAGTTCTTC. Complete variable domain (other parts from reference TRBV5-1 and TRBJ2-1): KAGVTQTPRYLIKTRGQQVTLSCSPISGHRSVSWYQQTPGQGLQFLFEYFSETQRNKGNFPGRFSGRQFSNSRSEMNVSTLELGDSALYLCASSPNRFDEQFFGPGTRLTVL.

This rearrangement joins TRBV6-5 to TRBJ2-1, with a tentative D call TRBD2 (6 bases). CDR1 is MNHEY and CDR2 is SVGAGI in the germline V gene. Trimming left V 2 bases short and J 2 bases short, with 10 bases between. The length of the CDR3 is 15 residues. The CDR3 protein is CASSYQAGTYNEQFF. CDR3 bases: TGTGCCAGCAGTTACCAGGCGGGAACCTACAATGAGCAGTTCTTC.

This chain joins TRBV5-6 and TRBJ1-5; D ambiguous. Germline-derived CDR1 and CDR2 are SGHDT and YYEEEE. This CDR3 comprises 13 residues. Trimming shortened V by 2 bases and J by 5 bases, and 8 bases separated the two germline ends. CDR3 loop: CASSFGPDQPQHF. In DNA form, the CDR3 reads TGTGCCAGCAGCTTCGGCCCCGATCAGCCCCAGCATTTT.

This clonotype was observed a few times. The chain joins TRBV5-1 to TRBJ2-1, with 7 positions matching TRBD1. This CDR3 contains 16 residues. V trimming: 1 base; J trimming: 9 bases; junction bases outside the gene matches: 13. Germline V CDR1 and CDR2: SGHRS, YFSETQ. The CDR3 spells CASSLLRSGGSSEQFF. The CDR3 region has the DNA TGCGCCAGCAGCTTGCTGAGGTCAGGGGGTTCGAGTGAGCAGTTCTTC. Variable domain in full (rest from reference TRBV5-1 and TRBJ2-1): KAGVTQTPRYLIKTRGQQVTLSCSPISGHRSVSWYQQTPGQGLQFLFEYFSETQRNKGNFPGRFSGRQFSNSRSEMNVSTLELGDSALYLCASSLLRSGGSSEQFFGPGTRLTVL.